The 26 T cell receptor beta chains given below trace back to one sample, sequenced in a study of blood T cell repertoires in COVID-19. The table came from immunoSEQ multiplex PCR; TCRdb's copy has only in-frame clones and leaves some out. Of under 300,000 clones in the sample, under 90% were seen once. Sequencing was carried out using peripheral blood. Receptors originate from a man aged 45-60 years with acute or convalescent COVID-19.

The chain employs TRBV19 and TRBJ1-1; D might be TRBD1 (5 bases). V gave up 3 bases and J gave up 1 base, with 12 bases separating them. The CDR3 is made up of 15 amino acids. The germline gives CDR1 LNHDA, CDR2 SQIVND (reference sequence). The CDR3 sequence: CASSIAGTQNTEAFF. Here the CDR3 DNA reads TGTGCCAGTAGTATCGCGGGGACCCAGAACACTGAAGCTTTCTTT.

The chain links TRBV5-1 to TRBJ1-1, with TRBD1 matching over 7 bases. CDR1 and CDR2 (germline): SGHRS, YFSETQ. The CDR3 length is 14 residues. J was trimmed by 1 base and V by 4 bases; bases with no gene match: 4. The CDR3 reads CASSTGTENTEAFF. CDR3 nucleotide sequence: TGCGCCAGCAGCACGGGGACAGAGAACACTGAAGCTTTCTTT. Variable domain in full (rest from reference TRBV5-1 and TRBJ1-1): KAGVTQTPRYLIKTRGQQVTLSCSPISGHRSVSWYQQTPGQGLQFLFEYFSETQRNKGNFPGRFSGRQFSNSRSEMNVSTLELGDSALYLCASSTGTENTEAFFGQGTRLTVV.

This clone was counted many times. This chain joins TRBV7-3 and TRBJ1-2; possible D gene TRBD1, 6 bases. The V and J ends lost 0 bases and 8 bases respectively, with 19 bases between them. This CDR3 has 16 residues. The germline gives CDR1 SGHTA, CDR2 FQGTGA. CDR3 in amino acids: CASSLTRQGFSGGYTF. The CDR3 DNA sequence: TGTGCCAGCAGCTTAACTAGGCAGGGGTTCTCTGGCGGCTACACCTTC. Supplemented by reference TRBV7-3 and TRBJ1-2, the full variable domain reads GAGVSQTPSNKVTEKGKYVELRCDPISGHTALYWYRQSLGQGPEFLIYFQGTGAADDSGLPNDRFFAVRPEGSVSTLKIQRTERGDSAVYLCASSLTRQGFSGGYTFGSGTRLTVV.

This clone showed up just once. In nucleotides, the CDR3 is TGTGCCAGCATTTCCGACAGGGGTAATCAGCCCCAGCATTTT. Encoded protein: CASISDRGNQPQHF. The V call is TRBV2, the J call TRBJ1-5, with TRBD1 matching 8 bases. V lost 7 bases to trimming and J lost 4 bases; unmatched junction nucleotides: 6. CDR1 is SNHLY and CDR2 is FYNNEI in the germline V gene. There are 14 residues in the CDR3.

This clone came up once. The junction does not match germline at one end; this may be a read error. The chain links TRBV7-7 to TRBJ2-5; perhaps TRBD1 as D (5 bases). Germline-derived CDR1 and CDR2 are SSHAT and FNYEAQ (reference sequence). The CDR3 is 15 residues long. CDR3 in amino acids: CASSLGPRPGETQYF. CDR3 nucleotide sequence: TGTGCTAGCAGCTTAGGTCCCCGTCCAGGGGAGACCCAGTACTTC. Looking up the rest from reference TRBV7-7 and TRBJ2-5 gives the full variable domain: GAGVSQSPRYKVTKRGQDVTLRCDPISSHATLYWYQQALGQGPEFLTYFNYEAQPDKSGLPSDRFSAERPEGSISTLTIQRTEQRDSAMYRCASSLGPRPGETQYFGPGTRLLVL.

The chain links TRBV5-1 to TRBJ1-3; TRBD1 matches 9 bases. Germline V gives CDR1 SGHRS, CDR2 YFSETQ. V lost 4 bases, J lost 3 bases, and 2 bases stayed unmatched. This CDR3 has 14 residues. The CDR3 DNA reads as TGCGCCAGCAGCCCGGACAGGGGTGGAAACACCATATATTTT. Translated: CASSPDRGGNTIYF.

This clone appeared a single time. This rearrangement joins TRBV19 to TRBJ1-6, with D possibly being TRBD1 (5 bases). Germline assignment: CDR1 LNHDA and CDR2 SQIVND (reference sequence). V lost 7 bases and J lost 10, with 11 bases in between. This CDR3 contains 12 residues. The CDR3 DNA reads TGTGCCAGTACAGCAGGGTACTCACCCCTCCACTTT. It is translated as CASTAGYSPLHF.

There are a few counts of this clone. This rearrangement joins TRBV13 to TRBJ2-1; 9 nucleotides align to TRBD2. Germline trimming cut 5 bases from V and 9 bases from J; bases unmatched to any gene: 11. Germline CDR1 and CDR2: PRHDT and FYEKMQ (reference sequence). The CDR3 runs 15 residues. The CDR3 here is CASSPLGGAGGEQFF. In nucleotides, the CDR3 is TGTGCCAGCAGCCCCTTGGGGGGAGCGGGGGGTGAGCAGTTCTTC.

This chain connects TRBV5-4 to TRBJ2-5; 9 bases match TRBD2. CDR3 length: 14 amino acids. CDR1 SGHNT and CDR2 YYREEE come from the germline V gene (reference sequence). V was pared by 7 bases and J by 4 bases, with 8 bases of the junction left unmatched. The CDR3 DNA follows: TGTGCCAGCTTTCCGGCGGGGGGGCCAGAGACCCAGTACTTC. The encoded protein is CASFPAGGPETQYF.

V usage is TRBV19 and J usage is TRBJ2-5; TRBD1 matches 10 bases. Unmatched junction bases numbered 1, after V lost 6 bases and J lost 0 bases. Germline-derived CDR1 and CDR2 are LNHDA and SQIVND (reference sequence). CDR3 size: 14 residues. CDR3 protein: CASRGQGYQETQYF. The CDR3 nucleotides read TGTGCCAGTAGGGGACAGGGGTACCAAGAGACCCAGTACTTC.

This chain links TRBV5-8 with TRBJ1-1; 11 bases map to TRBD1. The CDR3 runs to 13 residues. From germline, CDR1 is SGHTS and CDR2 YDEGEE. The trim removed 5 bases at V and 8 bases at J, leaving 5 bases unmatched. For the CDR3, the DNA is TGTGCCAGCAGGGACAGGGGGCTAAGGGAAGCTTTCTTT. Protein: CASRDRGLREAFF.

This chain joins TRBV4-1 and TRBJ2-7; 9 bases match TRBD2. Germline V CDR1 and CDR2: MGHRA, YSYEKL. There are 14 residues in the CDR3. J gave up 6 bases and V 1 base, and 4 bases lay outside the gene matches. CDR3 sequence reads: CASSQVGTSSEQYF. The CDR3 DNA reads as TGCGCCAGCAGCCAAGTCGGGACTAGCTCCGAGCAGTACTTC.

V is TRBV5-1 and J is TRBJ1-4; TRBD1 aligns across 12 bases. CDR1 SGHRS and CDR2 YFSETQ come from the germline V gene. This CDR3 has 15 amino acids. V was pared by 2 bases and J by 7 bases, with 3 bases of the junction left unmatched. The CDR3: CASSLMGQGAEKLFF. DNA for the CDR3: TGCGCCAGCAGCTTAATGGGACAGGGGGCTGAAAAACTGTTTTTT.

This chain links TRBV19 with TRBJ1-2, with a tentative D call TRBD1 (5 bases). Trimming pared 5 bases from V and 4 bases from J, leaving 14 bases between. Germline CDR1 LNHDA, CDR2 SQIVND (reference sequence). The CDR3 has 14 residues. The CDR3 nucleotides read TGTGCCAGTAGTCCCCCGGGTAGGGGCTATGGCTACACCTTC. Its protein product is CASSPPGRGYGYTF.

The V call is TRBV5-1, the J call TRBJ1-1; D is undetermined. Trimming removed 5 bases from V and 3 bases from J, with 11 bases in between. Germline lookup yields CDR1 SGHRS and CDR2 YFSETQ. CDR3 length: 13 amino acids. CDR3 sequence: CASSIPSDTEAFF. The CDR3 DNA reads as TGCGCCAGCAGTATTCCGTCGGACACTGAAGCTTTCTTT. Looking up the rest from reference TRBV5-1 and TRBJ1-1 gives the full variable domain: KAGVTQTPRYLIKTRGQQVTLSCSPISGHRSVSWYQQTPGQGLQFLFEYFSETQRNKGNFPGRFSGRQFSNSRSEMNVSTLELGDSALYLCASSIPSDTEAFFGQGTRLTVV.

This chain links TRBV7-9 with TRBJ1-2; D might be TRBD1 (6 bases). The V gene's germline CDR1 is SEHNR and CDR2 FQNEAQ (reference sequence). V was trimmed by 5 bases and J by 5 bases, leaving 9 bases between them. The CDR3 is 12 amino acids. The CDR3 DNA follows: TGTGCCAGCAGCCGGACAGATTATGGCTACACCTTC. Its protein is CASSRTDYGYTF.

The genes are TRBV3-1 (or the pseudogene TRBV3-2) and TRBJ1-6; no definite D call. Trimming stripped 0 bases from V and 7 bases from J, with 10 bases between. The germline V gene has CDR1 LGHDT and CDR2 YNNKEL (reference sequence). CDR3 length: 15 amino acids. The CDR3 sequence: CASSQDLLENSPLHF. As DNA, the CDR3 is TGTGCCAGCAGCCAAGATCTTTTGGAGAATTCACCCCTCCACTTT.

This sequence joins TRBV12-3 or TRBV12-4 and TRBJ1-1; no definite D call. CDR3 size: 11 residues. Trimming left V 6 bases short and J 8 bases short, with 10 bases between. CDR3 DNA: TGTGCCAGCAGCCTAGGATTCGAAGCTTTCTTT. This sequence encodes CASSLGFEAFF.

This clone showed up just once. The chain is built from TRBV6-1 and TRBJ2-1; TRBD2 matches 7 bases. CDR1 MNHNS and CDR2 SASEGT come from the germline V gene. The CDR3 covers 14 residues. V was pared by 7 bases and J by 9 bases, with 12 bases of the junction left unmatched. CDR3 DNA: TGTGCCAGCATTGCGGGGGTAGTCTGGGGTGAGCAGTTCTTC. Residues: CASIAGVVWGEQFF.

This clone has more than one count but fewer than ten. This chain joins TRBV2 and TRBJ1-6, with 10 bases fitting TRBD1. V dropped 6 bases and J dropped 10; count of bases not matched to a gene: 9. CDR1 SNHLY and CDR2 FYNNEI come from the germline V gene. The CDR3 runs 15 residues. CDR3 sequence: CASSLRDRGRSPLHF. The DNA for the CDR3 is TGTGCCAGCAGCCTCCGGGACAGGGGAAGATCACCCCTCCACTTT.

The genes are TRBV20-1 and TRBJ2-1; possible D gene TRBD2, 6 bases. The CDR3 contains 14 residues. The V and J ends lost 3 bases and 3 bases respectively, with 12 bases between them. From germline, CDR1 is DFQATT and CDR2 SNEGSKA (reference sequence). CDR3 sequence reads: CSASTGDYYNEQFF. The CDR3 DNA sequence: TGCAGTGCTAGTACGGGGGATTACTACAATGAGCAGTTCTTC.

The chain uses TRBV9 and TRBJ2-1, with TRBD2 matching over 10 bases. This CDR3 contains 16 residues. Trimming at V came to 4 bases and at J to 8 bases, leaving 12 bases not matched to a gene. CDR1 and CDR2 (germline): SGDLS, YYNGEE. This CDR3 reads CASSSGGAGGQDEQFF. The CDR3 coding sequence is TGTGCCAGCAGCTCCGGAGGAGCGGGGGGGCAGGATGAGCAGTTCTTC.

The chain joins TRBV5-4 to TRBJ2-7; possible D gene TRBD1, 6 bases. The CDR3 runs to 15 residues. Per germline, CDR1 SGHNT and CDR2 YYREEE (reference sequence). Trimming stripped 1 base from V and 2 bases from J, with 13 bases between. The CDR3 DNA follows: TGTGCCAGCAGCTTGCTCGGGACACATACCTACGAGCAGTACTTC. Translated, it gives CASSLLGTHTYEQYF.

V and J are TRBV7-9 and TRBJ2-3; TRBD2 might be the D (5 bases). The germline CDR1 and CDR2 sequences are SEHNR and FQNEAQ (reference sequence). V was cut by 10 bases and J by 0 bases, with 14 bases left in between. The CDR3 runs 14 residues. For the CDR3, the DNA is TGTGCCACCTCATGGACTGGTAGCACAGATACGCAGTATTTT. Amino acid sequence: CATSWTGSTDTQYF.

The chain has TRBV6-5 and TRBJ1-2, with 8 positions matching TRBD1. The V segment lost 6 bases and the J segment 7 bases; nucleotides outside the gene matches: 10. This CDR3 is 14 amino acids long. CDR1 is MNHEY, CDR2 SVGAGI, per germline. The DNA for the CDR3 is TGTGCCAGCAGCAAGAGCCGGGACAGGACTGGCTACACCTTC. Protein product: CASSKSRDRTGYTF.

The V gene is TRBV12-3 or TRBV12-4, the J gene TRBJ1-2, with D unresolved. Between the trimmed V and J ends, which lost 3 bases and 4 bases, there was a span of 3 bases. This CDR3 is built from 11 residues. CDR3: CASSFSYGYTF. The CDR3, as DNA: TGTGCCAGCAGTTTTAGCTATGGCTACACCTTC.